This record covers a single T cell receptor beta chain. What it binds is not known. Participants, patients aged 18 to 65, had newly diagnosed hyperthyroidism with a duration under 2 months. Diagnosis rested on symptoms, serum thyroxine and TRAb, thyroid ultrasound, and orbital computed tomography. Each 10 ml fresh peripheral blood draw supplied the PBMCs. This sample is drawn from a study of T cells in Graves' hyperthyroidism and ophthalmopathy. Study results and caveats: Peripheral blood also featured most of the thyroid clonotypes expanded above 0.001.

Template material for amplifying TCR beta CDR3 regions consisted of RNA transcripts. First-round RT-PCR targeting the TCR CDR3 was performed with the HTBI primer set. TCRdb called the multiplex PCR reads again in MiXCR, with one record for every CDR3 protein. The sample has roughly 330,000 distinct CDR3 sequences; around 16% are singletons. V shed 5 bases and J shed 4 bases, with 21 bases lying between them. The CDR3 is 17 amino acids. Per germline, CDR1 SGHTA and CDR2 FQGNSA. The TCR originated in a man aged 25-40 years with Graves' hyperthyroidism. The material sequenced was blood. The chain carries TRBV7-2 and TRBJ1-3, with a tentative D call TRBD1 (6 bases). This chain's CDR3 is CASSLTTGLTSGNTIYF. CDR3 in DNA: TGTGCCAGCAGCCTGACGACAGGTCTCACGTCGGGAAACACCATATATTTT.